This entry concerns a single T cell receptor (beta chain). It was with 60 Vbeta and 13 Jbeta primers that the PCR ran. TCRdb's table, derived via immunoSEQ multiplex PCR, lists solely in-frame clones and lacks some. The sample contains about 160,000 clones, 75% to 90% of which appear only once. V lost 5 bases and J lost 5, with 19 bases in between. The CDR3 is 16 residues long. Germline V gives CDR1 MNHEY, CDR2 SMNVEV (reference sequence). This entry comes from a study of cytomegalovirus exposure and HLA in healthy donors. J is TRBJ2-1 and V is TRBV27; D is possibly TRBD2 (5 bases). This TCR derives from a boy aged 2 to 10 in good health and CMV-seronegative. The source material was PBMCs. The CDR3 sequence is CASSPTVRTGNNEQFF. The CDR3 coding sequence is TGTGCCAGCAGTCCGACGGTTAGGACGGGGAACAATGAGCAGTTCTTC.